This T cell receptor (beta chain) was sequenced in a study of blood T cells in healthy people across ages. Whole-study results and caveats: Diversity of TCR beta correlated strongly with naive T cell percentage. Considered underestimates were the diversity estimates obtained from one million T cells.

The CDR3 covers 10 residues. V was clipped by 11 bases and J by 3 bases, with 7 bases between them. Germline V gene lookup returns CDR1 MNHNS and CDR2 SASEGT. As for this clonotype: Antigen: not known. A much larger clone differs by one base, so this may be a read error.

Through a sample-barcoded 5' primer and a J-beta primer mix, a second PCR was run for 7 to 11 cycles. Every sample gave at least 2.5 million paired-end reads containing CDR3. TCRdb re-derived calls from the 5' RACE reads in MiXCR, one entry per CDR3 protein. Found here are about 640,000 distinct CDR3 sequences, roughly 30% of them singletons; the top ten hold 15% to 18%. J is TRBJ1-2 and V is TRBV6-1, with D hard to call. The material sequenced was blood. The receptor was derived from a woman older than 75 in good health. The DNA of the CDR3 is TGTGCCGGTAAGGACTATGGCTACACCTTC. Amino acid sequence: CAGKDYGYTF.